Sequencing of this TCR beta chain was carried out in a study of human T cells and chemical hapten exposure (dated by TCRdb to the early 2020s). In the study overall: For sensitization, 2% DPC in acetone was applied to a roughly 2 cm by roughly 2 cm area of upper inner arm skin. Libraries were pooled for sequencing, and per-sample TCR yields varied mainly because of small differences in library volumes within the pool. Blood was sampled from patients pre-sensitization (week 0) and at 2, 6 and about 24 weeks after DPC sensitization. Weekly therapeutic DPC doses were additionally applied to the scalp of patients throughout the approximately 25-week study period. The patient cohort, mostly female, included alopecia areata with under or over 50% scalp involvement, alopecia totalis and alopecia universalis. Roughly 30 alopecia patients gave blood for TCR sequencing at one to four time points (pre-sensitization, 2, 6 and 24 weeks). The study tracked peripheral blood TCR repertoire changes in vivo during primary and secondary sensitization to the hapten diphenylcyclopropenone (DPC) in alopecia patients. Patch tests used Finn chambers with 0.01% DPC on the upper back, scored after 6 days by International Contact Dermatitis Research Group standards.

This clonotype was recorded a few times. It lacks a known antigen. Base qualities are not provided; no much larger clone lies one nucleotide away. The method behind the library was RACE. The listed sequencing device is NextSeq 500. During library preparation, unique molecular identifiers were attached to individual cDNA molecules so that TCRs could be counted quantitatively and reproducibly. Both TCR alpha and TCR beta chains were sequenced from each blood RNA sample. The study's processing was this. Samples had a median of 95,638 TCRs, with a range from roughly 20,000 to 690,600. V, J and CDR3 annotation of the TCR reads was carried out using the Decombinator software suite. To make PS versus PT1 abundance plots, every sample was subsampled to the same number of TCRs (28,000). TCRs were defined as expanded if absent before sensitization and observed at least eight times at the 2-week time point. Starting from the raw public reads, TCRdb applied fastp trimming at Q25, assembled clones with MiXCR and retained in-frame beta chains. For every CDR3 protein sequence, its rows merge into one entry that carries the most common genes and DNA. The V and J calls, along with clone size, are taken from TCRdb and not from the paper's own processing. The sample table shows 50,000 to 65,000 distinct CDR3 sequences, and about 9% are seen once. Clones ranked in the top ten supply more than 13% of the sample.

Its CDR3 holds 14 amino acids, cysteine through phenylalanine. Just CDR3 DNA is preserved here, 42 bases in frame from base 1. A distance of 6 bases separates the germline ends of V and J, which lose 0 bases and 1 base respectively. From the germline V gene, CDR1 is LGHNA and CDR2 is YNFKEQ. The investigation overall reported the following: Significantly more large CDR3 similarity clusters were formed by expanded TCRs than by pre-sensitization or healthy control sets, consistent with antigen-driven responses. All patients had alopecia, a presumed autoimmune disease, so their immune response might differ from that of healthy individuals. DPC sensitization did not change how many TCRs were above 1 in 1000 frequency, and no evidence was found of alterations in global repertoire structure. Patch test score correlated positively with the number of PT1 expanded TCRs, reaching significance at thresholds 8, 16 and 32 but not at 4. After repeated subsampling, changes were observed in the strength of the expansion versus patch-test correlation and in the threshold at which the correlation became significant.

The intended sense of this specimen's time point label: pre-sensitization, week 0. Reading the label with the study, this specimen's treatment or condition is: therapeutic diphenylcyclopropenone sensitization with weekly scalp DPC. Blood at each patch-test visit was drawn before the patch test was applied. Eligible patients were aged 18 to 70, diagnosed with alopecia, deemed suitable for DPC therapy, and excluded if pregnant. Total RNA was isolated from unfractionated whole blood collected in Tempus Blood RNA tubes. The rearranged chain carries TRBV4-2 and TRBJ1-1, with no D gene named confidently. The TCR was taken from a woman aged 40 to 50 with alopecia areata. Some clones in this sample may be carry-over from other donors' samples. Sequenced here: whole blood, sampled in connection with sensitization to the hapten diphenylcyclopropenone (DPC). The DNA is TGTGCCAGCAGCCAAGATGATAAGAACACTGAAGCTTTCTTT. The translation is CASSQDDKNTEAFF.